This TCR beta chain was obtained from a study of OX40 agonist ivuxolimab in advanced cancers. The germline V gene has CDR1 SSHAT and CDR2 FNYEAQ (reference sequence). This CDR3 has 13 amino acids. A word on this clone: The junction differs from germline at one of its ends, possibly a read error.

Sequencing used immunoSEQ multiplex PCR; TCRdb keeps in-frame clones, though not all of them. Among some 82,000 clones listed, around nine tenths were seen once. The chain is built from TRBV7-7 and TRBJ2-3; D unclear. The receptor comes from an adult with an advanced solid tumor such as melanoma, head and neck, liver or kidney cancer. The material was CD4+ or CD8+ T cells sorted from blood, obtained in a trial of the OX40 agonist ivuxolimab. The CDR3 DNA reads as TGTGCTAGCAGCCTACAGCTGACAGATACGCAGTATTTT. Translated, it gives CASSLQLTDTQYF.